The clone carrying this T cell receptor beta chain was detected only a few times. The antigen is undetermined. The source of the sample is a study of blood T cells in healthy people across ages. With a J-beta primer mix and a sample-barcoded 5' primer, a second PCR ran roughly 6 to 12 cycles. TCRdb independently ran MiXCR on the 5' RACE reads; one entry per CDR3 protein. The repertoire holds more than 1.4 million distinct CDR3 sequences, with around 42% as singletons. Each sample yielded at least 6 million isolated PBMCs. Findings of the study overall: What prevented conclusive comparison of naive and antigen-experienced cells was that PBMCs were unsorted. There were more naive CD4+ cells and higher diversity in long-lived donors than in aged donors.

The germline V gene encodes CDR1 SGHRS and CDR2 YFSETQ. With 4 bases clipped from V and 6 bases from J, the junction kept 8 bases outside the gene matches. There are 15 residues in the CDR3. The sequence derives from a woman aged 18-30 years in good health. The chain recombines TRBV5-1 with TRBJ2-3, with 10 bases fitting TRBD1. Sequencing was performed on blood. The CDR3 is CASSEGQGIFDTQYF. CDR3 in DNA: TGCGCCAGCAGCGAGGGACAGGGGATCTTTGATACGCAGTATTTT.